This entry lists 27 T cell receptor beta chains sequenced from one sample in a study of shared clonotypes between healthy human individuals. Method: immunoSEQ multiplex PCR; TCRdb's copy keeps in-frame clones and lacks some. This sample has 2,500,000 or so clones, with approximately 92% found just once. Sequencing used naive CD4+ T cells sorted from blood. Subset: CD45RA+ positively selected. The receptors were gathered from a man aged 18 to 30 in good health.

The V gene is TRBV11-2, the J gene TRBJ2-5; TRBD1 is a possible D gene (5 bases). Judging by the DNA end, TRBJ2-7 fits better; the J call may be wrong. From germline, CDR1 is SGHAT and CDR2 FQNNGV. The CDR3 spans 13 residues. The CDR3, as DNA: TGTGCCAGCAGCTTACTAGACAGTTACGAGCAGTACTTC. It is translated as CASSLLDSYEQYF.

For this clone: Other nucleotide sequences from this sample produce the same CDR3. The DNA for the CDR3 is TGTGCCAGCAGCCTTTTAGCGGGAGGAACCTACAATGAGCAGTTCTTC. Translating it yields CASSLLAGGTYNEQFF. The chain couples TRBV7-2 to TRBJ2-1; TRBD2 aligns across 10 bases. The CDR3 loop spans 16 amino acids. Trimming took 5 bases from V and 2 from J; bases not matched to a gene: 6. The germline gives CDR1 SGHTA, CDR2 FQGNSA.

As to this clone: The same CDR3 can be traced to other DNA sequences in this sample. The J gene is TRBJ2-2, the V gene TRBV7-2; tentatively, D is TRBD2 (5 bases). Trimming pared 8 bases from V and 6 bases from J, leaving 10 bases between. CDR1 SGHTA and CDR2 FQGNSA come from the germline V gene. The CDR3 totals 12 residues. CDR3 sequence: CASSLVPGELFF. CDR3 DNA: TGTGCCAGCTCACTAGTACCCGGGGAGCTGTTTTTT.

This clone was seen once. This rearrangement joins TRBV10-3 to TRBJ1-2; the D is unclear. Trimming stripped 10 bases from V and 0 bases from J, with 6 bases between. The CDR3 is 11 residues long. Germline V CDR1 and CDR2: ENHRY, SYGVKD. CDR3 sequence: CATSANYGYTF. The CDR3 nucleotides are TGTGCCACCAGCGCTAACTATGGCTACACCTTC.

The rearrangement links TRBV28 to TRBJ1-2; D ambiguous. CDR3 length: 14 amino acids. Germline loops: CDR1 MDHEN, CDR2 SYDVKM. Trimming pared 6 bases from V and 6 bases from J, leaving 17 bases between. CDR3 residues: CASSPAGRLHGYTF. The DNA for the CDR3 is TGTGCCAGCAGCCCCGCAGGAAGGCTGCATGGCTACACCTTC.

This sequence joins TRBV27 and TRBJ1-5; possible D gene TRBD1, 5 bases. Trimming took off 0 bases at V and 1 base at J, with 10 bases between the two ends. Germline CDR1 is MNHEY and CDR2 is SMNVEV (reference sequence). CDR3 size: 16 residues. CDR3 nucleotides: TGTGCCAGCAGTTTATCGGGGACGGGCAGCAATCAGCCCCAGCATTTT. This translates into CASSLSGTGSNQPQHF.

The chain joins TRBV29-1 to TRBJ2-4; D is unclear. Germline lookup yields CDR1 SQVTM and CDR2 ANQGSEA. Trimming pared 4 bases from V and 7 bases from J, leaving 17 bases between. The length of the CDR3 is 14 residues. The CDR3 reads CSVAGQAQVNIQYF. CDR3 bases: TGCAGCGTTGCGGGTCAGGCCCAAGTCAACATTCAGTACTTC. Drawing the rest from reference TRBV29-1 and TRBJ2-4, the complete variable domain is SAVISQKPSRDICQRGTSLTIQCQVDSQVTMMFWYRQQPGQSLTLIATANQGSEATYESGFVIDKFPISRPNLTFSTLTVSNMSPEDSSIYLCSVAGQAQVNIQYFGAGTRLSVL.

J is TRBJ1-1 and V is TRBV5-6; no firm D call. The ends were cut back, 0 bases at V and 5 bases at J, with 11 bases in the middle. The germline gives CDR1 SGHDT, CDR2 YYEEEE. CDR3 size: 14 residues. CDR3 sequence (DNA): TGTGCCAGCAGCTTGGGGAGGCCGAAGACTGAAGCTTTCTTT. Encoded protein: CASSLGRPKTEAFF.

With regard to this clone: Different DNA sequences within this sample yield the same CDR3. The chain recombines TRBV9 with TRBJ2-7; perhaps TRBD2 as D (6 bases). The germline gives CDR1 SGDLS, CDR2 YYNGEE. The CDR3 runs to 14 residues. Trimming shortened V by 0 bases and J by 0 bases, and 7 bases separated the two germline ends. CDR3 DNA: TGTGCCAGCAGCGTAGTCGGGAGCTCCTACGAGCAGTACTTC. Translation gives CASSVVGSSYEQYF.

The chain couples TRBV28 to TRBJ2-7; a possible D gene is TRBD2 (6 bases). Germline lookup yields CDR1 MDHEN and CDR2 SYDVKM. V was trimmed by 2 bases and J by 0 bases, leaving 11 bases between them. The CDR3 runs to 15 residues. CDR3 sequence: CASSLVQGLSYEQYF. CDR3 DNA sequence: TGTGCCAGCAGTTTAGTCCAGGGACTCTCCTACGAGCAGTACTTC.

V usage is TRBV6-5 and J usage is TRBJ1-6; 7 bases agree with TRBD1. Per germline, CDR1 MNHEY and CDR2 SVGAGI. CDR3 length: 15 amino acids. V trimming: 8 bases; J trimming: 1 base; junction bases outside the gene matches: 5. This CDR3 is CASLQGDSYNSPLHF. The CDR3 DNA is TGTGCCAGCCTCCAGGGGGATTCCTATAATTCACCCCTCCACTTT.

The rearrangement joins TRBV5-1 to TRBJ2-3, with TRBD2 matching 10 bases. With V trimmed by 3 bases and J by 2 bases, 6 bases remained unmatched. Germline V gene lookup returns CDR1 SGHRS and CDR2 YFSETQ. The CDR3 has 16 residues. CDR3 sequence (DNA): TGCGCCAGCAGCTGGGTACTAGCGGGGAACACAGATACGCAGTATTTT. It codes for CASSWVLAGNTDTQYF.

The chain has TRBV5-6 and TRBJ2-3; no reliable D call. V was clipped by 3 bases and J by 2 bases, with 4 bases between them. Germline CDR1 and CDR2: SGHDT and YYEEEE. This CDR3 comprises 12 residues. This CDR3 reads CASSYYTDTQYF. CDR3 DNA sequence: TGTGCCAGCAGCTACTACACAGATACGCAGTATTTT.

Concerning this clone itself: The same CDR3 also results from other DNA sequences found in this sample. The chain employs TRBV11-2 and TRBJ2-7, with 10 positions matching TRBD2. This CDR3 is 15 amino acids long. V lost 1 base, J lost 1 base, and 1 base stayed unmatched. Germline V lookup: CDR1 SGHAT, CDR2 FQNNGV. The CDR3: CASSLGTSGSYEQYF. CDR3 coding DNA: TGTGCCAGCAGCTTAGGGACTAGCGGATCCTACGAGCAGTACTTC.

Concerning this clone: Within the sample, other DNA sequences also encode this same CDR3. The rearrangement links TRBV6-5 to TRBJ2-5, with D unresolved. The CDR3 runs 13 residues. V was clipped by 6 bases and J by 5 bases, with 13 bases between them. Germline V gives CDR1 MNHEY, CDR2 SVGAGI. The CDR3 sequence: CASSRTVGETQYF. Here the CDR3 DNA reads TGTGCCAGCAGCCGTACAGTAGGGGAGACCCAGTACTTC.

This sequence joins TRBV29-1 and TRBJ1-3; D might be TRBD1 (5 bases). The V end was cut by 6 bases, the J end by 1 base, with 13 bases between. Germline-derived CDR1 and CDR2 are SQVTM and ANQGSEA. The CDR3 is 14 amino acids. CDR3 bases: TGCAGCGTCCAAGGTCCAGGGTCTGGAAACACCATATATTTT. Translation: CSVQGPGSGNTIYF. Full variable domain (remainder filled in from reference TRBV29-1 and TRBJ1-3): SAVISQKPSRDICQRGTSLTIQCQVDSQVTMMFWYRQQPGQSLTLIATANQGSEATYESGFVIDKFPISRPNLTFSTLTVSNMSPEDSSIYLCSVQGPGSGNTIYFGEGSWLTVV.

The chain recombines TRBV6-5 with TRBJ2-7, with D maybe TRBD2 (6 bases). Trimming stripped 8 bases from V and 6 bases from J, with 20 bases between. CDR3 length equals 14 residues. Per germline, CDR1 MNHEY and CDR2 SVGAGI. CDR3 bases: TGTGCCAGCCGGAGGTCGGGGGTTGCGGGCGAGCAGTACTTC. Residues: CASRRSGVAGEQYF.

V and J are TRBV15 and TRBJ2-1; D tentatively fits TRBD1 or TRBD2 (5 bases each). The CDR3 consists of 16 residues. Trimming shortened V by 0 bases and J by 1 base, and 10 bases separated the two germline ends. The germline V gene has CDR1 LNHNV and CDR2 YYDKDF (reference sequence). The CDR3 loop is CATSRDGGRSYNEQFF. The CDR3 bases are TGTGCCACCAGCAGAGATGGGGGTCGGTCCTACAATGAGCAGTTCTTC.

The V gene is TRBV7-4, the J gene TRBJ2-7, with 9 bases matching TRBD1. The V segment lost 2 bases and the J segment 4 bases; nucleotides outside the gene matches: 9. The CDR3 loop spans 16 amino acids. From germline, CDR1 is SGHVT and CDR2 SQSDAQ. CDR3 in amino acids: CASSLFGAGQGYEQYF. CDR3 nucleotide sequence: TGTGCCAGCAGCTTATTTGGGGCAGGACAGGGGTACGAGCAGTACTTC.

The rearrangement uses TRBV30 and TRBJ1-4; D may be TRBD1 (5 bases). With 8 bases removed from V and 8 bases from J, the gap between germline ends came to 18 bases. The CDR3 is 13 amino acids. Germline-derived CDR1 and CDR2 are GTSNPN and SVGIG (reference sequence). This CDR3 is CAGAALAREKLFF. CDR3 bases: TGTGCCGGGGCAGCCCTGGCAAGGGAAAAACTGTTTTTT.

This clone appeared a few times. The sample holds other DNA sequences that translate to the same CDR3. The gene calls are TRBV9 and TRBJ1-1; D unresolved. Trimming removed 0 bases at V and 4 bases at J, with 10 bases between. The CDR3 length is 14 residues. Germline V lookup: CDR1 SGDLS, CDR2 YYNGEE. The DNA for the CDR3 is TGTGCCAGCAGCGTAGCTGGGGTTGGCACTGAAGCTTTCTTT. It yields the protein CASSVAGVGTEAFF. The complete variable domain, with remaining parts taken from reference TRBV9 and TRBJ1-1, reads DSGVTQTPKHLITATGQRVTLRCSPRSGDLSVYWYQQSLDQGLQFLIQYYNGEERAKGNILERFSAQQFPDLHSELNLSSLELGDSALYFCASSVAGVGTEAFFGQGTRLTVV.

The rearrangement uses TRBV5-1 and TRBJ2-7, with 8 bases fitting TRBD2. The CDR3 runs to 13 residues. Germline CDR1 reads SGHRS; CDR2 reads YFSETQ. Losses at the gene ends were 5 bases for V and 2 bases for J; bases not matched to a gene: 3. The CDR3 sequence is CASRRSGTYEQYF. CDR3 DNA: TGCGCCAGCAGACGTAGCGGGACCTACGAGCAGTACTTC.

The rearrangement joins TRBV6-5 to TRBJ1-1; D uncertain. Germline loops: CDR1 MNHEY, CDR2 SVGAGI. V lost 6 bases to trimming and J lost 5 bases, with 16 bases between them. The CDR3 length is 14 residues. This CDR3 is CASRVQEARTEAFF. For the CDR3, the DNA is TGTGCCAGCAGAGTCCAGGAGGCGCGGACTGAAGCTTTCTTT.

The table lists this clone with a count of one. The rearrangement joins TRBV18 to TRBJ1-4; D remains ambiguous. V lost 3 bases to trimming and J lost 10 bases, with 9 bases between them. Germline assignment: CDR1 KGHSH and CDR2 LQKENI. The CDR3 sequence is 12 residues long. The CDR3 DNA sequence: TGTGCCAGCTCACCCCCCGGTGGAAAACTGTTTTTT. It yields the protein CASSPPGGKLFF.

The J gene is TRBJ1-5, the V gene TRBV10-2; 7 bases are shared with TRBD1. V shed 8 bases and J 4 bases; nucleotides not matched to a gene: 11. This CDR3 region has 15 residues. Germline V gene data show CDR1 as WSHSY and CDR2 as SAAADI. DNA of the CDR3: TGCGCCAGCCGAACCACCGGGACAGAAAATCAGCCCCAGCATTTT. Protein: CASRTTGTENQPQHF.

This clone came up once. This chain joins TRBV20-1 and TRBJ1-2; TRBD1 might be the D (5 bases). Germline values: CDR1 DFQATT, CDR2 SNEGSKA (reference sequence). The V gene lost 5 bases and the J gene lost 7 bases, with 11 bases spanning the gap. The length of the CDR3 is 11 residues. The CDR3 nucleotides are TGCAGTGCTCCGTCCGGGGGTGGCTACACCTTC. Residues: CSAPSGGGYTF.

This chain uses TRBV5-5 with TRBJ2-7; D gene unclear. CDR1 and CDR2 from the germline V gene are SGHKS and YYEKEE (reference sequence). Between the trimmed V and J ends, which lost 0 bases and 0 bases, there was a span of 10 bases. This CDR3 contains 15 residues. The CDR3: CASSLDPGASYEQYF. Written as DNA, the CDR3 is TGTGCCAGCAGCTTGGATCCCGGCGCCTCCTACGAGCAGTACTTC.